The 13 T cell receptor beta chains below come from one sample, sequenced in a study of OX40 agonist ivuxolimab in advanced cancers. Clones were sequenced by immunoSEQ multiplex PCR, and TCRdb holds only the in-frame ones, with some missing. The sample lists about 59,000 clones, 84% occurring once. The sample here was CD4+ or CD8+ T cells sorted from blood, taken in a trial of the OX40 agonist ivuxolimab. Receptors were obtained from an adult with an advanced solid tumor such as melanoma, head and neck, liver or kidney cancer.

V gene TRBV10-1 combines with J gene TRBJ2-1; the match to TRBD2 covers 9 bases. Trimming removed 4 bases from V and 0 bases from J; junction bases left unmatched: 19. The CDR3 contains 21 residues. Per the germline V gene, CDR1 is WNHNN and CDR2 is SYGVQD (reference sequence). As DNA, the CDR3 is TGCGCCAGCAGTGGAGGGGTCGAACAGGCGAATAGCGGGAGCTCCTACAATGAGCAGTTCTTC. This codes for CASSGGVEQANSGSSYNEQFF.

V usage is TRBV6-4 and J usage is TRBJ2-7; TRBD2 aligns across 11 bases. The CDR3 loop spans 14 amino acids. V gave up 9 bases and J gave up 2 bases; unmatched junction bases: 6. From germline, CDR1 is MRHNA and CDR2 SNTAGT. CDR3 nucleotide sequence: TGTGCCAGTAGCGGGAGGGCCGTCGCCTACGAGCAGTACTTC. Amino acids: CASSGRAVAYEQYF.

The chain recombines TRBV7-9 with TRBJ2-3, with 7 bases aligning to TRBD1. Trimming took 2 bases from V and 2 from J; bases not matched to a gene: 4. CDR3 length: 15 residues. CDR1 is SEHNR and CDR2 is FQNEAQ in the germline V gene (reference sequence). The chain's CDR3 is CASSLTGQHTDTQYF. Written as DNA, the CDR3 is TGTGCCAGCAGCTTAACGGGACAGCACACAGATACGCAGTATTTT.

The chain links TRBV2 to TRBJ2-3, with 13 bases identical to TRBD2. The CDR3 spans 16 residues. Germline CDR1 reads SNHLY; CDR2 reads FYNNEI. V trimming: 7 bases; J trimming: 5 bases; junction bases outside the gene matches: 9. The CDR3 DNA reads as TGTGCCAGCAACTTCGGACTAGCGGGAGAGGGAGATACGCAGTATTTT. It yields the protein CASNFGLAGEGDTQYF.

The rearrangement uses TRBV4-2 and TRBJ2-2, with 8 positions matching TRBD2. Germline trimming cut 1 base from V and 4 bases from J; bases unmatched to any gene: 2. This CDR3 contains 15 residues. Germline V gene lookup returns CDR1 LGHNA and CDR2 YNFKEQ. For the CDR3, the DNA is TGTGCCAGCAGCCAAGGCGGGGGGAGCACCGGGGAGCTGTTTTTT. This sequence encodes CASSQGGGSTGELFF.

The V gene is TRBV5-1, the J gene TRBJ2-7; tentatively, D is TRBD1 or TRBD2 (5 bases each). Deletions cut 6 bases from V and 0 bases from J, with 19 bases between. The CDR3 spans 16 residues. The V gene's germline CDR1 is SGHRS and CDR2 YFSETQ. CDR3: CASKPNGTATSYEQYF. Written as DNA, the CDR3 is TGCGCCAGCAAACCGAACGGGACGGCAACCTCCTACGAGCAGTACTTC.

V gene TRBV27 combines with J gene TRBJ1-1; 9 positions agree with TRBD1. The CDR3 covers 14 residues. In germline, CDR1 is MNHEY, CDR2 SMNVEV (reference sequence). V lost 6 bases and J lost 6; bases outside the gene matches: 8. The CDR3 DNA sequence: TGTGCCAGCAGCCCAGACAGGGGGTCGTCTGAAGCTTTCTTT. It is translated as CASSPDRGSSEAFF.

V is TRBV7-2 and J is TRBJ2-2; D gene unclear. With 5 bases removed from V and 2 bases from J, the gap between germline ends came to 9 bases. This CDR3 is built from 14 residues. Looked up from germline, CDR1 is SGHTA and CDR2 is FQGNSA. The CDR3: CASSTIRNTGELFF. The CDR3 DNA reads as TGTGCCAGCAGCACCATACGAAACACCGGGGAGCTGTTTTTT.

V gene TRBV15 combines with J gene TRBJ1-5; possible D gene TRBD1, 6 bases. This CDR3 is built from 13 residues. V lost 0 bases and J 6 bases, leaving 6 bases between the germline ends. Germline V gene sequence: CDR1 LNHNV, CDR2 YYDKDF (reference sequence). CDR3 sequence: CATSREGGQPQHF. CDR3 sequence (DNA): TGTGCCACCAGCAGAGAAGGGGGTCAGCCCCAGCATTTT.

The J gene is TRBJ2-1, the V gene TRBV19; 8 bases align to TRBD2. The V and J ends lost 8 bases and 7 bases, in that order; junction bases with no gene match: 1. The CDR3 consists of 11 residues. CDR1 and CDR2 (germline): LNHDA, SQIVND (reference sequence). The CDR3 is CASRLANEQFF. In nucleotides, the CDR3 is TGTGCCAGTCGACTAGCGAATGAGCAGTTCTTC.

The chain has TRBV6-5 and TRBJ1-2; D not resolved. The CDR3 is 14 amino acids. The germline gives CDR1 MNHEY, CDR2 SVGAGI. Between the trimmed V and J ends, which lost 0 bases and 4 bases, there was a span of 9 bases. This CDR3 is CASSYSEGLYGYTF. In DNA, the CDR3 is TGTGCCAGCAGTTACTCGGAAGGCCTCTATGGCTACACCTTC.

This chain connects TRBV6-5 to TRBJ2-3, with 9 nucleotides matching TRBD2. CDR3 size: 14 residues. The V and J ends lost 5 bases and 6 bases, in that order; junction bases with no gene match: 6. The germline V gene encodes CDR1 MNHEY and CDR2 SVGAGI. CDR3 DNA: TGTGCCAGCAGTATGGCGGGAGGGATGGATACGCAGTATTTT. This codes for CASSMAGGMDTQYF.

The chain couples TRBV5-8 to TRBJ2-4; possible D gene TRBD2, 6 bases. This CDR3 is built from 15 residues. V lost 4 bases and J 0 bases, leaving 11 bases between the germline ends. Per germline, CDR1 SGHTS and CDR2 YDEGEE. In DNA, the CDR3 is TGTGCCAGCAGCCCTCGGGGGTTAGCCAAAAACATTCAGTACTTC. It specifies CASSPRGLAKNIQYF.